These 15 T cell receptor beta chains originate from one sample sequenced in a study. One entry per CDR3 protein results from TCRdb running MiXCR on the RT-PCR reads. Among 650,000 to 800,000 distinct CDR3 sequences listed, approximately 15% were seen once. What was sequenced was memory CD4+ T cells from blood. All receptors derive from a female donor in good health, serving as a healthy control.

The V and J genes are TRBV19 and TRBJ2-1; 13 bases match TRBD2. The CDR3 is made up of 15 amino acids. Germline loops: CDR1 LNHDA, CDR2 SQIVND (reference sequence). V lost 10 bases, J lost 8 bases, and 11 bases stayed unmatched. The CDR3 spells CATWTSGSGFDEQFF. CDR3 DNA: TGTGCCACCTGGACTAGCGGGAGTGGGTTCGATGAGCAGTTCTTC.

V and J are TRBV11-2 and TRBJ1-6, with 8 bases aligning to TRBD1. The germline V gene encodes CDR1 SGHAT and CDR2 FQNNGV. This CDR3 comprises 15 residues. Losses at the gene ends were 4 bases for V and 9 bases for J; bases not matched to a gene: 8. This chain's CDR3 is CASSSGQGRGSPLHF. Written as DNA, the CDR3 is TGTGCCAGCAGCTCCGGACAGGGTAGGGGTTCACCCCTCCACTTT.

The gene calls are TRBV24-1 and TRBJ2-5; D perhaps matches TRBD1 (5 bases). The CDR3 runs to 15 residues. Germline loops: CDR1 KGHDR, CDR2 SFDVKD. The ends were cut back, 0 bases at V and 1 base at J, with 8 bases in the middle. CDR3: CATSDLDRSQETQYF. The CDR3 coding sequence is TGTGCCACCAGTGATTTGGACAGATCCCAAGAGACCCAGTACTTC.

CDR3: CASSPTGFGTDTQYF. CDR3 DNA: TGTGCCAGCAGCCCGACAGGGTTTGGCACAGATACGCAGTATTTT. The chain joins TRBV7-3 to TRBJ2-3; 7 nucleotides line up with TRBD1. Looked up from germline, CDR1 is SGHTA and CDR2 is FQGTGA. The junction had 6 bases not matched to a gene; V was cut back by 5 bases and J by 1 base. This CDR3 contains 15 residues.

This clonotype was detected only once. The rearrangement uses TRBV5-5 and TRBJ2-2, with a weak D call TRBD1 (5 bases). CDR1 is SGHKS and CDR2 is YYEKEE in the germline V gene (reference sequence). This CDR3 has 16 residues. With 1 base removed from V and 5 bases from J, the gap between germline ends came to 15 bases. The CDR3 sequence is CASSLRAGYNTGELFF. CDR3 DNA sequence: TGTGCCAGCAGCTTGCGCGCAGGGTATAATACCGGGGAGCTGTTTTTT.

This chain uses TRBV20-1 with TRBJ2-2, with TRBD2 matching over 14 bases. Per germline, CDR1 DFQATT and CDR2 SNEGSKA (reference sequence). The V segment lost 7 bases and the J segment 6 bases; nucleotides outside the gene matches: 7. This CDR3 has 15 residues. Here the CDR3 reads CSVPGLAGAAGELFF. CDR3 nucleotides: TGCAGTGTCCCGGGACTAGCGGGAGCTGCCGGGGAGCTGTTTTTT.

The CDR3 protein is CASGARDEQYF. DNA of the CDR3: TGTGCCAGCGGGGCCCGCGACGAGCAGTACTTC. V gene TRBV6-1 combines with J gene TRBJ2-7; the D gene is possibly TRBD1 (5 bases). CDR3 size: 11 residues. Trimming removed 8 bases from V and 5 bases from J, with 10 bases in between. In germline, CDR1 is MNHNS, CDR2 SASEGT.

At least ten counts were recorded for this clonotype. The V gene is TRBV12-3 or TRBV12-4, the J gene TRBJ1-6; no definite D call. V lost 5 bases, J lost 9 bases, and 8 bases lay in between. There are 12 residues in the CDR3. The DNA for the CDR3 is TGTGCCAGCAGTATAAGCAGTTCACCCCTCCACTTT. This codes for CASSISSSPLHF.

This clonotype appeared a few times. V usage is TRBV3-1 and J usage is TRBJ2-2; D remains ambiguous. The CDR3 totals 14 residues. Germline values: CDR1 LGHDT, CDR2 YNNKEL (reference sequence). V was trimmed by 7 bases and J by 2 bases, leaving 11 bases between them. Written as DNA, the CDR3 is TGTGCCAGCAACCCTAATATAAACACCGGGGAGCTGTTTTTT. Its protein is CASNPNINTGELFF.

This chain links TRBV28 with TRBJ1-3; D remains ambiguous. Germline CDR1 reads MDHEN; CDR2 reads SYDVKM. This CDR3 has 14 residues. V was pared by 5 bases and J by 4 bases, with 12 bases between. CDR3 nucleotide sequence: TGTGCCAGCAGTACCGGCGGTAAGGGAAACACCATATATTTT. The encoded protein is CASSTGGKGNTIYF.

In nucleotides, the CDR3 is TGTGCCAGCAGCTTAGCGGAGGGGAGCTCCTACGAGCAGTACTTC. Protein: CASSLAEGSSYEQYF. This chain uses TRBV7-2 with TRBJ2-7, with D tentatively TRBD2 (6 bases). V was trimmed by 0 bases and J by 0 bases, leaving 9 bases between them. This CDR3 comprises 15 residues. Germline CDR1 reads SGHTA; CDR2 reads FQGNSA.

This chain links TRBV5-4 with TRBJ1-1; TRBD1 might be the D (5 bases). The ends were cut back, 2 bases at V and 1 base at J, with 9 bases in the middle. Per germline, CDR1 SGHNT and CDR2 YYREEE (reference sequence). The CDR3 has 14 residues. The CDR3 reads CASSFGTENTEAFF. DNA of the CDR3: TGTGCCAGCAGCTTCGGGACGGAGAACACTGAAGCTTTCTTT.

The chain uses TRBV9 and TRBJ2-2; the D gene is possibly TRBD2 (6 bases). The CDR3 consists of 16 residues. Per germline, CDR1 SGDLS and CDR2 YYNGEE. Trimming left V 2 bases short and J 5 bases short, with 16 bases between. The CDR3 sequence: CASSVGAGGETGELFF. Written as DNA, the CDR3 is TGTGCCAGCAGCGTCGGGGCCGGGGGAGAGACCGGGGAGCTGTTTTTT. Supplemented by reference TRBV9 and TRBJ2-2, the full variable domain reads DSGVTQTPKHLITATGQRVTLRCSPRSGDLSVYWYQQSLDQGLQFLIQYYNGEERAKGNILERFSAQQFPDLHSELNLSSLELGDSALYFCASSVGAGGETGELFFGEGSRLTVL.

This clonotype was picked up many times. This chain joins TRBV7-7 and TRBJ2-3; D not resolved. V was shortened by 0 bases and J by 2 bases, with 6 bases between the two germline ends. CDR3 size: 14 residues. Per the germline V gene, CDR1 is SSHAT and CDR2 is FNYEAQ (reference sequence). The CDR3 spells CASSLASPTDTQYF. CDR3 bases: TGTGCCAGCAGCTTAGCCAGCCCCACAGATACGCAGTATTTT.

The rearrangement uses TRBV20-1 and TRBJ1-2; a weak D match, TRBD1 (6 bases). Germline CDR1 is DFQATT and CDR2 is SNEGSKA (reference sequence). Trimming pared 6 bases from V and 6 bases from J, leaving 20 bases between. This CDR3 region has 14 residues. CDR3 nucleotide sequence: TGCAGTGCGAACACAGGGTTCGGGCTGGATGGCTACACCTTC. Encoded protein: CSANTGFGLDGYTF.